These T cell receptor beta chains were read from a single sample in a study of blood T cell repertoires in COVID-19. Assay: immunoSEQ multiplex PCR; the TCRdb copy retains only in-frame clones and omits some. The profile shows 45,000 or so clones, approximately 80% of them singletons. Material for sequencing was peripheral blood. Receptor source: a human donor in a cohort sampled during active COVID-19. Both conserved end residues are part of each CDR3. The D gene is left open where the match is weak. Clone size is stated in some rows and not others, as once, few, many or a class when expanded.

v_gene	j_gene	abundance	d_gene	CDR3nt	CDR3aa
TRBV28	TRBJ2-2	-	TRBD1	TGTGCCAGCGGCAATCCGGGACAGGGTTCCGGGGAGCTGTTTTTT	CASGNPGQGSGELFF
TRBV4-1	TRBJ1-3	-	-	TGCGCCAGCAGCCAAAGGGAGCTCTCTGGAAACACCATATATTTT	CASSQRELSGNTIYF
TRBV27	TRBJ2-1	-	-	TGTGCCAGCAGCCTTGAGGGCGGGGGCTATTGGAATGAGCAGTTCTTC	CASSLEGGGYWNEQFF
TRBV5-1	TRBJ2-5	-	TRBD2	TGCGCCAGCAGCGATACTAGCGGGAGACAGACCCAGTACTTC	CASSDTSGRQTQYF
TRBV5-1	TRBJ2-3	-	TRBD1	TGCGCCAGCAGCCAACAGGGGACAGATACGCAGTATTTT	CASSQQGTDTQYF
TRBV11-3	TRBJ2-3	-	-	TGTGCCAGCAGCTCGCGGGGAGATACGCAGTATTTT	CASSSRGDTQYF
TRBV11-3	TRBJ2-1	-	-	TGTGCCAGCGAGGGCGGTAAGGTGGACAATGAGCAGTTCTTC	CASEGGKVDNEQFF
TRBV10-2	TRBJ2-7	-	TRBD1	TGCGCCAGCAGTGAGCTTTATAAGGACAGGGGGCCCGAGCAGTACTTC	CASSELYKDRGPEQYF
TRBV7-9	TRBJ1-2	-	-	TGTGCCAGCAGCTTAGCGCAGGAAGGTGGCTATGGCTACACCTTC	CASSLAQEGGYGYTF
TRBV9	TRBJ2-5	-	TRBD2	TGTGCCAGCAGCGTAGAGGGACTAGCGGTCCAAGAGACCCAGTACTTC	CASSVEGLAVQETQYF
TRBV19	TRBJ1-5	-	-	TGTGCCAGTAGCCCGGGCCCGCGGGGCAATCAGCCCCAGCATTTT	CASSPGPRGNQPQHF
TRBV5-1	TRBJ2-7	-	TRBD1	TGCGCCAGCAGCTGGGACAGGGGGCGCTACGAGCAGTACTTC	CASSWDRGRYEQYF
TRBV6-4	TRBJ1-2	-	TRBD1	TGTGCCAGCAGTGACAAGTATTACAGGGGGCTCTATGGCTACACCTTC	CASSDKYYRGLYGYTF
TRBV10-3	TRBJ2-1	-	TRBD2	TGTGCCATCAGTGACTGGGTGGGAGGGACGTACAATGAGCAGTTCTTC	CAISDWVGGTYNEQFF
TRBV5-1	TRBJ2-7	-	-	TGCGCCAGCAGGTGGGCAAGACACTACGAGCAGTACTTC	CASRWARHYEQYF
TRBV2	TRBJ1-4	-	TRBD1	TGTGCCAGCAGGGAACGGGACAGTAGTGAAAAACTGTTTTTT	CASRERDSSEKLFF
TRBV28	TRBJ2-5	-	TRBD1	TGTGCCAGCGGGGGACAGGGCGAGACCCAGTACTTC	CASGGQGETQYF
TRBV3-1/TRBV3-2	TRBJ2-7	-	-	TGTGCCAGCAGCCAAGCGAGCTCCTACGAGCAGTACTTC	CASSQASSYEQYF
TRBV6-7	TRBJ2-7	-	-	TGTGCCAGCACGCCCCTAGGACAGATTTACGAGCAGTACTTC	CASTPLGQIYEQYF
TRBV11-2	TRBJ2-1	-	TRBD2	TGTGCCAGCAGCTCATCCGGCGGGCTAGCGGGCTACAATGAGCAGTTCTTC	CASSSSGGLAGYNEQFF
TRBV27	TRBJ2-7	once	-	TGTGCCAGCACCCCCTTCGCCGGACATAGGTCCTACGAGCAGTACTTC	CASTPFAGHRSYEQYF
TRBV30	TRBJ1-2	-	-	TGTGCCTGGACTGACCAGGGGAACTATGGCTACACCTTC	CAWTDQGNYGYTF
TRBV6-5	TRBJ1-5	-	-	TGTGCCAGCGGGGCCATCGGTGGTCAGCCCCAGCATTTT	CASGAIGGQPQHF
TRBV5-4	TRBJ1-2	-	-	TGTGCCAGCAGCTCCGGAGGGGACGCTAACTATGGCTACACCTTC	CASSSGGDANYGYTF
TRBV18	TRBJ1-5	-	TRBD1	TGTGCCAGCTCAGCGGGGACAGGGGGCTTTCAGCCCCAGCATTTT	CASSAGTGGFQPQHF
TRBV27	TRBJ1-3	-	-	TGTGCCAGCAGTTTAGTCGGCTCTGGAAACACCATATATTTT	CASSLVGSGNTIYF
TRBV10-2	TRBJ1-1	-	-	TGCGCCAGCAGTGAGTCGGCCAGTCAGATGAACACTGAAGCTTTCTTT	CASSESASQMNTEAFF
TRBV28	TRBJ1-5	once	TRBD1	TGTGCCAGCTGGAGGACAGGGGAACAGCCCCAGCATTTT	CASWRTGEQPQHF
TRBV13	TRBJ2-1	-	TRBD2	TGTGCCAGCAGCTTAGGCGTTCTAGCGGGAGGGCCGACAAATGAGCAGTTCTTC	CASSLGVLAGGPTNEQFF
TRBV2	TRBJ2-5	few	TRBD1	TGTGCCAGCATGGAGGCCGGACAGGGTGAAGAGACCCAGTACTTC	CASMEAGQGEETQYF
TRBV9	TRBJ2-3	-	TRBD2	TGTGCCAGCAGCCCCCGGGGCGGGAGGGCCGCAGATACGCAGTATTTT	CASSPRGGRAADTQYF
TRBV6-5	TRBJ2-5	few	TRBD2	TGTGCCAGCAGCCAACTAGCGGCCCCAGAGACCCAGTACTTC	CASSQLAAPETQYF
TRBV7-2	TRBJ2-2	-	TRBD2	TGTGCCAGCAGCTTGATGGCGGGAGGTCCCACCGGGGAGCTGTTTTTT	CASSLMAGGPTGELFF
TRBV23-1	TRBJ2-1	-	-	TGCGCCAGCAGTCAATCCCCGAGTAGCTCCTACAATGAGCAGTTCTTC	CASSQSPSSSYNEQFF
TRBV4-1	TRBJ2-2	-	TRBD1	TGCGCCAGCAGCCAACCTCGAACAGGGGGCGCCTCCGGGGAGCTGTTTTTT	CASSQPRTGGASGELFF
TRBV11-2	TRBJ2-1	-	-	TGTGCCAGCAGCTTAGCCTATAACAATGAGCAGTTCTTC	CASSLAYNNEQFF
TRBV4-2	TRBJ1-4	once	-	TGTGCCAGCAGCCAAGACAACGGGGGGGGTGAAAAACTGTTTTTT	CASSQDNGGGEKLFF
TRBV6-4	TRBJ2-1	few	TRBD2	TGTGCCAGCAGTGGGACTAGCGGGAGCGGGGATGAGCAGTTCTTC	CASSGTSGSGDEQFF
TRBV19	TRBJ2-3	-	TRBD1	TGTGCCAGTAGTCCCCGGACAGGGACTAGCACAGATACGCAGTATTTT	CASSPRTGTSTDTQYF
TRBV11-2	TRBJ2-1	-	TRBD2	TGTGCCAGCAGCCCCGGACTAGCGGGAGAAGGAGAGCAGTTCTTC	CASSPGLAGEGEQFF
TRBV11-3	TRBJ2-1	-	-	TGTGCCAGCAGCGCCCGAGGCGGGTGGGGTGGGTCCTCCTACAATGAGCAGTTCTTC	CASSARGGWGGSSYNEQFF
TRBV6-5	TRBJ1-1	few	-	TGTGCCAGCAGTTACGCGGCAGCTCAGAACACTGAAGCTTTCTTT	CASSYAAAQNTEAFF